The rows below give T cell receptor beta chains drawn from one sample of a study of blood T cell repertoires in COVID-19. Repertoires were generated with immunoSEQ multiplex PCR, while TCRdb's copy carries only in-frame clones and drops some. The sample consists of some 100,000 clones, approximately 93% of them appearing once. The sequenced sample consisted of peripheral blood. Receptors originate from a man between 45 and 60 years old with active COVID-19. Both conserved end residues are part of each CDR3. The D gene is left open where the match is weak. Size is omitted from some rows. Given values are once, few, many or a class for expanded clones.

V gene	D gene	J gene	clone size	CDR3 protein	CDR3 DNA
TRBV6-5	TRBD2	TRBJ2-5	NA	CASSYGASGSLETQYF	TGTGCCAGCAGTTATGGGGCTAGCGGGAGCCTGGAGACCCAGTACTTC
TRBV7-2	TRBD1	TRBJ2-5	NA	CASSQADREVVETQYF	TGTGCCAGCAGTCAGGCGGACAGGGAGGTTGTTGAGACCCAGTACTTC
TRBV19	NA	TRBJ1-2	NA	CASSINWSGDYGYTF	TGTGCCAGTAGTATTAATTGGTCGGGAGACTATGGCTACACCTTC
TRBV3-1/TRBV3-2	NA	TRBJ2-3	NA	CASSMGPDTQYF	TGTGCCAGCAGCATGGGGCCAGATACGCAGTATTTT
TRBV7-8	NA	TRBJ1-6	NA	CASSPRQANSPLHF	TGTGCCAGCAGCCCGCGACAAGCTAATTCACCCCTCCACTTT
TRBV10-3	NA	TRBJ1-1	NA	CAISASPERQAYTEAFF	TGTGCCATCAGTGCTTCCCCGGAGCGGCAGGCTTACACTGAAGCTTTCTTT
TRBV3-1/TRBV3-2	NA	TRBJ1-5	NA	CASSQGQGNQPQHF	TGTGCCAGCAGCCAAGGACAGGGCAATCAGCCCCAGCATTTT
TRBV20-1	NA	TRBJ2-4	NA	CSASLQANIQYF	TGCAGTGCTAGTCTCCAGGCAAACATTCAGTACTTC
TRBV19	NA	TRBJ2-2	NA	CASSIVGSNTGELFF	TGTGCCAGTAGTATAGTCGGTTCGAACACCGGGGAGCTGTTTTTT
TRBV11-2	NA	TRBJ1-1	NA	CASSRRGEVSVTEAFF	TGTGCCAGCAGCCGCCGTGGGGAGGTATCAGTCACTGAAGCTTTCTTT
TRBV5-6	NA	TRBJ1-2	once	CASTLDRRGGYTF	TGTGCCAGCACCCTAGACAGAAGAGGTGGCTACACCTTC
TRBV2	NA	TRBJ2-3	NA	CASATARGIDTQYF	TGTGCCAGCGCTACTGCGCGAGGGATAGATACGCAGTATTTT
TRBV19	TRBD1	TRBJ1-1	NA	CASSRDRRGNTEAFF	TGTGCCAGTAGCCGGGACAGGCGTGGGAACACTGAAGCTTTCTTT
TRBV7-6	TRBD2	TRBJ2-3	NA	CASSLTGLDTDTQYF	TGTGCCAGCAGCCTTACGGGACTAGACACAGATACGCAGTATTTT
TRBV9	TRBD2	TRBJ2-3	once	CASSVGLFSGAADTQYF	TGTGCCAGCAGCGTAGGATTATTTAGCGGGGCGGCAGATACGCAGTATTTT
TRBV3-1/TRBV3-2	NA	TRBJ1-2	NA	CASSRTQGSDGYTF	TGTGCCAGCAGCCGAACCCAGGGGAGTGACGGCTACACCTTC
TRBV29-1	NA	TRBJ2-1	NA	CSVEGLVADEQFF	TGCAGCGTTGAAGGACTAGTTGCGGATGAGCAGTTCTTC
TRBV2	NA	TRBJ2-1	NA	CAKHPNEQFF	TGTGCCAAGCACCCCAATGAGCAGTTCTTC
TRBV6-5	TRBD1	TRBJ2-2	few	CASKTGTGVTGELFF	TGTGCCAGCAAGACCGGGACAGGGGTCACCGGGGAGCTGTTTTTT
TRBV19	TRBD2	TRBJ2-1	NA	CASRGRDSGSIEQFF	TGTGCCAGTAGAGGTAGAGATAGCGGGAGTATTGAGCAGTTCTTC
TRBV19	NA	TRBJ1-5	NA	CASHTRSGQPQHF	TGTGCCAGTCATACACGGTCAGGTCAGCCCCAGCATTTT
TRBV7-2	NA	TRBJ1-1	NA	CASSFRSAATEAFF	TGTGCCAGCAGCTTTAGGTCCGCGGCCACTGAAGCTTTCTTT
TRBV7-6	TRBD1	TRBJ2-7	NA	CASSLDRGAGYEQYF	TGTGCCAGCAGCTTAGACAGGGGAGCCGGCTACGAGCAGTACTTC
TRBV2	TRBD1	TRBJ2-5	NA	CASNTDREETQYF	TGTGCCAGCAACACCGACAGGGAAGAGACCCAGTACTTC
TRBV4-1	NA	TRBJ1-1	NA	CASSQPGDVTEAFF	TGCGCCAGCAGCCAACCCGGGGATGTCACTGAAGCTTTCTTT
TRBV30	TRBD2	TRBJ2-1	NA	CAWSIFRTSGSGNEQFF	TGTGCCTGGAGTATCTTTAGGACTAGCGGGAGTGGGAATGAGCAGTTCTTC
TRBV5-6	NA	TRBJ1-4	NA	CASSWADTTNEKLFF	TGTGCCAGCAGCTGGGCGGACACAACTAATGAAAAACTGTTTTTT
TRBV5-1	TRBD2	TRBJ2-2	NA	CASSLEPSGRDLGELFF	TGCGCCAGCAGCTTGGAGCCTAGCGGGAGGGACCTAGGGGAGCTGTTTTTT
TRBV6-2/TRBV6-3	NA	TRBJ1-2	NA	CASSSDPGTNYGYTF	TGTGCCAGCAGTTCGGACCCGGGGACTAACTATGGCTACACCTTC
TRBV5-1	NA	TRBJ2-1	NA	CASARASGYNEQFF	TGCGCCAGCGCCCGGGCCAGCGGCTACAATGAGCAGTTCTTC
TRBV6-5	TRBD1	TRBJ2-2	NA	CASTRQGLNTGELFF	TGTGCCAGCACCCGACAGGGGTTGAACACCGGGGAGCTGTTTTTT
TRBV5-1	NA	TRBJ1-1	NA	CASSLVRVTEAFF	TGCGCCAGCAGCTTGGTCAGGGTAACTGAAGCTTTCTTT
TRBV19	TRBD2	TRBJ2-1	NA	CASSFAGASYNEQFF	TGTGCCAGTAGTTTCGCGGGAGCTTCATACAATGAGCAGTTCTTC
TRBV19	NA	TRBJ2-2	NA	CASSIRQTSNTGELFF	TGTGCCAGTAGTATCAGACAAACCTCGAACACCGGGGAGCTGTTTTTT
TRBV15	NA	TRBJ2-2	NA	CATRREEPTGELFF	TGTGCCACCAGGCGCGAAGAGCCTACCGGGGAGCTGTTTTTT
TRBV3-1/TRBV3-2	TRBD1	TRBJ1-6	NA	CASSSTGSGSPLHF	TGTGCCAGCAGCTCGACAGGGTCCGGGTCACCCCTCCACTTT
TRBV15	TRBD2	TRBJ2-1	NA	CATSRTPGGGSGEQFF	TGTGCCACCAGCAGAACCCCGGGAGGCGGGTCGGGCGAGCAGTTCTTC
TRBV7-9	TRBD2	TRBJ2-3	NA	CASSYMTSGGARDTQYF	TGTGCCAGCAGCTACATGACTAGCGGGGGGGCCAGAGATACGCAGTATTTT
TRBV5-1	NA	TRBJ2-5	NA	CASSPGTLKETQYF	TGCGCCAGCAGCCCCGGGACACTTAAAGAGACCCAGTACTTC
TRBV6-2/TRBV6-3	TRBD1	TRBJ1-1	NA	CASSPAGTGGTEAFF	TGTGCCAGCAGTCCCGCCGGGACAGGGGGGACTGAAGCTTTCTTT
TRBV7-9	NA	TRBJ2-2	NA	CASSWSSSGVGELFF	TGTGCCAGCAGCTGGTCTTCCTCGGGGGTCGGGGAGCTGTTTTTT
TRBV6-5	NA	TRBJ1-2	NA	CASSYSKSGIGGYTF	TGTGCCAGCAGTTACTCGAAATCAGGGATTGGGGGCTACACCTTC
TRBV7-2	TRBD2	TRBJ2-3	NA	CASSFGWGGGITDTQYF	TGTGCCAGCAGCTTTGGATGGGGCGGGGGGATAACAGATACGCAGTATTTT
TRBV2	NA	TRBJ1-5	few	CASSAGRQPRQPQHF	TGTGCCAGCAGTGCTGGTCGACAGCCCCGCCAGCCCCAGCATTTT
TRBV7-9	TRBD1	TRBJ1-5	NA	CASSGGQPYQPQHF	TGTGCCAGCAGTGGGGGACAGCCCTATCAGCCCCAGCATTTT
TRBV6-5	NA	TRBJ2-2	NA	CASIPPGQERSLFF	TGTGCCAGCATTCCTCCCGGACAAGAACGGTCGCTGTTTTTT
TRBV6-5	NA	TRBJ1-1	NA	CAGRVGSYTEAFF	TGTGCCGGGCGGGTGGGGTCATACACTGAAGCTTTCTTT
TRBV24-1	NA	TRBJ2-2	NA	CATSGTPGERVNTGELFF	TGTGCCACCAGTGGCACCCCGGGTGAGCGGGTAAACACCGGGGAGCTGTTTTTT
TRBV18	TRBD1	TRBJ1-4	NA	CASSSGQGGEKLFF	TGTGCCAGCTCTTCCGGACAGGGAGGAGAAAAACTGTTTTTT
TRBV28	TRBD1	TRBJ2-7	NA	CASIGTGAFSYEQYF	TGTGCCAGCATCGGGACAGGGGCTTTCTCCTACGAGCAGTACTTC
TRBV5-1	NA	TRBJ1-5	NA	CASSLGGGSSQPQHF	TGCGCCAGCAGCTTGGGAGGGGGATCGTCTCAGCCCCAGCATTTT
TRBV5-6	NA	TRBJ2-5	once	CASSSQSNPISRVTQYF	TGTGCCAGCAGCTCTCAAAGTAACCCGATTTCAAGAGTGACCCAGTACTTC
TRBV5-1	NA	TRBJ2-1	once	CASSLVQGHEQFF	TGCGCCAGCAGCTTGGTGCAGGGTCATGAGCAGTTCTTC
TRBV7-2	NA	TRBJ2-3	NA	CASSQMGGIVTDTQYF	TGTGCCAGCAGTCAGATGGGCGGGATAGTCACAGATACGCAGTATTTT
TRBV18	TRBD2	TRBJ2-4	NA	CASSPGGGKNIQYF	TGTGCCAGCTCACCAGGGGGGGGCAAAAACATTCAGTACTTC
TRBV18	TRBD2	TRBJ2-1	NA	CASSPGLAGSNEQFF	TGTGCCAGCTCACCAGGGCTAGCGGGGTCGAATGAGCAGTTCTTC
TRBV4-2	NA	TRBJ2-7	few	CASSQDSGAGNYEQYF	TGTGCCAGCAGCCAAGATAGTGGGGCGGGAAACTACGAGCAGTACTTC